Sequencing of this TCR beta chain was carried out in a study of blood T cell repertoires in COVID-19. Clones were sequenced by immunoSEQ multiplex PCR, and TCRdb holds only the in-frame ones, with some missing. The table has 95,000 to 100,000 clones, roughly nine tenths seen once. V shed 5 bases and J shed 2 bases, with 18 bases lying between them. The CDR3 contains 16 residues. Germline V CDR1 and CDR2: LNHDA, SQIVND (reference sequence). The TCR was taken from a man aged 50-60 years with acute or convalescent COVID-19. Sequenced material: peripheral blood. V gene TRBV19 combines with J gene TRBJ1-1; the D gene is possibly TRBD1 (6 bases). The CDR3 loop reads CASSFRPTGLNTEAFF. The DNA of the CDR3 is TGTGCCAGTAGTTTCCGCCCGACAGGTTTAAACACTGAAGCTTTCTTT.